The 27 T cell receptor beta chains below come from one sample, sequenced in a study of blood T cell repertoires in COVID-19. The table came from immunoSEQ multiplex PCR; TCRdb's copy has only in-frame clones and leaves some out. This sample carries about 120,000 clones, around 85% of them seen once, and the ten largest clones take roughly 2.5%. The sequenced material came from peripheral blood. These receptor sequences come from a man over 45 with acute or convalescent COVID-19.

The rearrangement joins TRBV18 to TRBJ1-1, with D possibly TRBD1 on 5 matching bases. This CDR3 region has 15 residues. Per germline, CDR1 KGHSH and CDR2 LQKENI. V dropped 11 bases and J dropped 5 bases, with 24 bases sitting between them. The CDR3 DNA reads as TGTGCCGGAATTGGGGACGGAGGGATGGGGACTGAAGCTTTCTTT. This gives the protein CAGIGDGGMGTEAFF.

The chain uses TRBV6-1 and TRBJ2-3; 14 bases match TRBD2. CDR1 MNHNS and CDR2 SASEGT come from the germline V gene. The CDR3 has 17 amino acids. V gave up 3 bases and J gave up 5 bases; unmatched junction bases: 7. CDR3 nucleotides: TGTGCCAGCAGTGATTTCAGACTAGCGGGAGGGGGAGATACGCAGTATTTT. Amino acids: CASSDFRLAGGGDTQYF.

The rearrangement joins TRBV9 to TRBJ2-7, with 12 nucleotides matching TRBD2. J gave up 2 bases and V 0 bases, and 9 bases lay outside the gene matches. Germline loops: CDR1 SGDLS, CDR2 YYNGEE. This CDR3 is built from 18 residues. The DNA of the CDR3 is TGTGCCAGCAGCGTAGATGAGACTAGCGGGAGATTCCCCTACGAGCAGTACTTC. Its protein is CASSVDETSGRFPYEQYF.

The V call is TRBV29-1, the J call TRBJ2-1, with TRBD2 identical over 11 bases. The CDR3 loop spans 14 amino acids. The germline CDR1 and CDR2 sequences are SQVTM and ANQGSEA. V lost 6 bases and J lost 3; bases outside the gene matches: 4. CDR3 in DNA: TGCAGCGTCGGAACTAGCGGGAGCTACAATGAGCAGTTCTTC. It specifies CSVGTSGSYNEQFF.

The rearrangement joins TRBV19 to TRBJ1-5; D gene uncertain. The germline V and J ends were trimmed by 4 bases and 0 bases, with 7 bases remaining between them. The CDR3 consists of 14 residues. Looked up from germline, CDR1 is LNHDA and CDR2 is SQIVND (reference sequence). The CDR3 DNA follows: TGTGCCAGTAGTAAGGCGGGTAGCAATCAGCCCCAGCATTTT. It encodes CASSKAGSNQPQHF.

The chain couples TRBV24-1 to TRBJ2-1, with 11 bases fitting TRBD2. With 4 bases clipped from V and 6 bases from J, the junction kept 10 bases outside the gene matches. This CDR3 has 17 amino acids. Germline V gene lookup returns CDR1 KGHDR and CDR2 SFDVKD. CDR3 coding DNA: TGTGCCACCAGTGACCAGTCCGGACTAGCGGGCTTCAATGAGCAGTTCTTC. Its translation is CATSDQSGLAGFNEQFF.

This clone was recorded at least ten times. V is TRBV2 and J is TRBJ1-2; TRBD1 agrees at 8 bases. Germline loops: CDR1 SNHLY, CDR2 FYNNEI. This CDR3 contains 12 residues. V was clipped by 9 bases and J by 8 bases; unmatched bases: 8. CDR3 bases: TGTGCCAGGGGAGGACAGGGTGGCGGCTACACCTTC. Amino acids: CARGGQGGGYTF.

The chain links TRBV9 to TRBJ1-1; D is perhaps TRBD1 (5 bases). This CDR3 comprises 15 residues. Germline V gene lookup returns CDR1 SGDLS and CDR2 YYNGEE. Trimming pared 4 bases from V and 4 bases from J, leaving 17 bases between. The CDR3 here is CASSSGLQVTTEAFF. DNA of the CDR3: TGTGCCAGCAGCTCCGGGTTACAGGTCACCACTGAAGCTTTCTTT. Full variable domain (rest looked up from reference TRBV9 and TRBJ1-1): DSGVTQTPKHLITATGQRVTLRCSPRSGDLSVYWYQQSLDQGLQFLIQYYNGEERAKGNILERFSAQQFPDLHSELNLSSLELGDSALYFCASSSGLQVTTEAFFGQGTRLTVV.

The rearrangement links TRBV24-1 to TRBJ2-1; 8 bases match TRBD1. V trimming: 3 bases; J trimming: 3 bases; junction bases outside the gene matches: 6. The CDR3 length is 16 residues. Germline V gene data show CDR1 as KGHDR and CDR2 as SFDVKD. The CDR3 DNA is TGTGCCACCAGTGATGCCAGGACAGGGTTCTACAATGAGCAGTTCTTC. It encodes CATSDARTGFYNEQFF.

This sequence joins TRBV5-1 and TRBJ1-2; 7 bases are a match to TRBD1. The CDR3 has 14 amino acids. Trimming cost V 6 bases and J 0 bases; bases outside gene matches: 5. Germline V gene lookup returns CDR1 SGHRS and CDR2 YFSETQ. The CDR3 spells CASTPQGANYGYTF. CDR3 DNA: TGCGCCAGCACCCCGCAGGGGGCTAACTATGGCTACACCTTC.

The chain couples TRBV6-6 to TRBJ2-5; weak D call: TRBD1 (5 bases). In germline, CDR1 is MNHNY, CDR2 SVGAGI (reference sequence). The V and J ends lost 0 bases and 2 bases respectively, with 7 bases between them. This CDR3 comprises 14 residues. CDR3 loop: CASSYSRQQETQYF. DNA of the CDR3: TGTGCCAGCAGTTACTCAAGACAGCAAGAGACCCAGTACTTC.

This clone was counted once. The chain combines TRBV3-1 (or the pseudogene TRBV3-2) with TRBJ1-2; 7 nucleotides line up with TRBD1. Germline loops: CDR1 LGHDT, CDR2 YNNKEL (reference sequence). The CDR3 runs 16 residues. V dropped 1 base and J dropped 4; count of bases not matched to a gene: 9. Written as DNA, the CDR3 is TGTGCCAGCAGCCAAGGGGTAGGGACAGATCCCTATGGCTACACCTTC. Translation gives CASSQGVGTDPYGYTF.

The chain couples TRBV9 to TRBJ2-7; 7 bases are a match to TRBD1. From germline, CDR1 is SGDLS and CDR2 YYNGEE. Trimming at V came to 3 bases and at J to 3 bases, leaving 3 bases not matched to a gene. CDR3 length equals 13 residues. This CDR3 is CASSGDRDYEQYF. The CDR3 bases are TGTGCCAGCAGCGGTGACAGGGACTACGAGCAGTACTTC.

The chain couples TRBV24-1 to TRBJ2-7, with a weak D call TRBD1 (5 bases). V lost 2 bases and J lost 3, with 10 bases in between. CDR3 length: 14 amino acids. Germline CDR1 KGHDR, CDR2 SFDVKD. DNA for the CDR3: TGTGCCACCAGTGATTCTCACAGGTACTACGAGCAGTACTTC. Translated: CATSDSHRYYEQYF.

The V gene is TRBV11-2, the J gene TRBJ2-2; the D gene is possibly TRBD2 (5 bases). The length of the CDR3 is 15 residues. Germline CDR1 is SGHAT and CDR2 is FQNNGV. With 9 bases removed from V and 1 base from J, the gap between germline ends came to 15 bases. In DNA form, the CDR3 reads TGTGCCAGTACCCGGAGGACCGGGAACACCGGGGAGCTGTTTTTT. Residues: CASTRRTGNTGELFF. Complete variable domain (other parts from reference TRBV11-2 and TRBJ2-2): EAGVAQSPRYKIIEKRQSVAFWCNPISGHATLYWYQQILGQGPKLLIQFQNNGVVDDSQLPKDRFSAERLKGVDSTLKIQPAKLEDSAVYLCASTRRTGNTGELFFGEGSRLTVL.

Concerning this clone itself: The junction departs from germline at one end; a sequencing error may be responsible. The rearrangement links TRBV7-7 to TRBJ1-4, with 9 positions matching TRBD1. The CDR3 extends over 16 amino acids. In germline, CDR1 is SSHAT, CDR2 FNYEAQ (reference sequence). The chain's CDR3 is CASSLRFGTGCEKLFF. CDR3 nucleotides: TGTGCTAGCAGCTTGAGGTTTGGGACAGGGTGTGAAAAACTGTTTTTT. Complete variable domain (other parts from reference TRBV7-7 and TRBJ1-4): GAGVSQSPRYKVTKRGQDVTLRCDPISSHATLYWYQQALGQGPEFLTYFNYEAQPDKSGLPSDRFSAERPEGSISTLTIQRTEQRDSAMYRCASSLRFGTGCEKLFFGSGTQLSVL.

The chain links TRBV7-9 to TRBJ1-6; D might be TRBD1 (6 bases). From germline, CDR1 is SEHNR and CDR2 FQNEAQ (reference sequence). The CDR3 has 15 residues. V dropped 1 base and J dropped 8 bases, with 12 bases sitting between them. The CDR3, as DNA: TGTGCCAGCAGCTTAGGCAGGGGCATGGATTCACCCCTCCACTTT. Its protein is CASSLGRGMDSPLHF.

The table lists this clone with many counts. V gene TRBV2 combines with J gene TRBJ2-7, with D perhaps matching TRBD1 (6 bases). The CDR3 has 13 amino acids. Germline CDR1 and CDR2: SNHLY and FYNNEI. The V and J ends lost 5 bases and 5 bases respectively, with 13 bases between them. As DNA, the CDR3 is TGTGCCAGCAGTCCGACAGGTTTCCACGAGCAGTACTTC. Protein product: CASSPTGFHEQYF.

The J gene is TRBJ2-7, the V gene TRBV4-1, with 11 bases matching TRBD2. CDR1 and CDR2 (germline): MGHRA, YSYEKL. Trimming removed 2 bases from V and 2 bases from J; junction bases left unmatched: 2. The CDR3 has 15 amino acids. This chain's CDR3 is CASSQQGLAAYEQYF. CDR3 in DNA: TGCGCCAGCAGCCAACAGGGACTAGCGGCCTACGAGCAGTACTTC.

The chain is built from TRBV9 and TRBJ2-5, with D maybe TRBD1 (6 bases). With 0 bases removed from V and 4 bases from J, the gap between germline ends came to 10 bases. The CDR3 extends over 14 amino acids. Germline V gene lookup returns CDR1 SGDLS and CDR2 YYNGEE. The CDR3 loop reads CASSVVGAGETQYF. The CDR3 region has the DNA TGTGCCAGCAGCGTAGTGGGGGCCGGAGAGACCCAGTACTTC.

Comment on this clone: The sample has other DNA sequences that encode this CDR3 too. Written as DNA, the CDR3 is TGTGCCAGTAGTACGACAGGGGGCAATCAGCCCCAGCATTTT. This gives the protein CASSTTGGNQPQHF. This chain connects TRBV19 to TRBJ1-5; 8 nucleotides line up with TRBD1. CDR3 length: 14 amino acids. Trimming cost V 4 bases and J 2 bases; bases outside gene matches: 1. The V gene's germline CDR1 is LNHDA and CDR2 SQIVND (reference sequence).

V is TRBV27 and J is TRBJ2-1; 13 bases are a match to TRBD2. This CDR3 contains 16 residues. V shed 5 bases, J shed 5 bases, and the junction held 6 bases outside the gene matches. CDR1 is MNHEY and CDR2 is SMNVEV in the germline V gene (reference sequence). The CDR3 nucleotides are TGTGCCAGCAGTCCCGGGACTAGCGGGGTAAACAATGAGCAGTTCTTC. Protein sequence: CASSPGTSGVNNEQFF.

This sequence joins TRBV9 and TRBJ2-7, with TRBD1 matching over 10 bases. Germline values: CDR1 SGDLS, CDR2 YYNGEE. After removal of 3 bases from V and 7 bases from J, the junction contained 7 bases not matched to a gene. There are 14 residues in the CDR3. The CDR3 spells CASSDRDRGREQYF. The CDR3 DNA follows: TGTGCCAGCAGCGACCGGGACAGGGGAAGGGAGCAGTACTTC.

The CDR3 sequence is CASRNTGNVDGYTF. The DNA of the CDR3 is TGCGCCAGCAGAAATACAGGGAATGTGGACGGCTACACCTTC. The rearrangement joins TRBV5-1 to TRBJ1-2; D perhaps matches TRBD1 (6 bases). The CDR3 is 14 amino acids. Germline values: CDR1 SGHRS, CDR2 YFSETQ. Trimming left V 5 bases short and J 8 bases short, with 19 bases between.

The rearrangement links TRBV28 to TRBJ2-2; 11 nucleotides align to TRBD2. This CDR3 region has 18 residues. CDR1 and CDR2 (germline): MDHEN, SYDVKM. The V gene end was trimmed by 3 bases and the J gene end by 5 bases; junction bases not matched to a gene: 11. This CDR3 reads CASSLPGSVAGGTGELFF. The CDR3 bases are TGTGCCAGCAGTTTGCCAGGGTCCGTAGCGGGAGGGACCGGGGAGCTGTTTTTT. The full variable domain, in which reference TRBV28 and TRBJ2-2 provide the parts outside the CDR3, is DVKVTQSSRYLVKRTGEKVFLECVQDMDHENMFWYRQDPGLGLRLIYFSYDVKMKEKGDIPEGYSVSREKKERFSLILESASTNQTSMYLCASSLPGSVAGGTGELFFGEGSRLTVL.

The chain uses TRBV6-1 and TRBJ2-1; D unclear. The length of the CDR3 is 15 residues. V was cut by 2 bases and J by 3 bases, with 11 bases left in between. Germline CDR1 and CDR2: MNHNS and SASEGT. This chain's CDR3 is CASSELARIYNEQFF. CDR3 nucleotide sequence: TGTGCCAGCAGTGAACTCGCGCGGATCTACAATGAGCAGTTCTTC.

This clone occurred once. The chain carries TRBV28 and TRBJ2-3; 8 nucleotides line up with TRBD2. The CDR3 is 13 amino acids. Losses at the gene ends were 11 bases for V and 1 base for J; bases not matched to a gene: 5. Germline lookup yields CDR1 MDHEN and CDR2 SYDVKM. This CDR3 is CASSGGGTDTQYF. CDR3 coding DNA: TGTGCCTCCTCGGGGGGGGGCACAGATACGCAGTATTTT.